Presented here are 15 T cell receptor beta chains from one specimen sequenced in a study of PD-1 blockade in classical Hodgkin lymphoma. All trial patients relapsed after autologous stem cell transplantation. The table came from immunoSEQ multiplex PCR; TCRdb's copy has only in-frame clones and leaves some out. The table lists about 40,000 clones, more than 75% of them singletons, with 7% to 9.5% in the top ten. Here the sequenced sample was peripheral blood mononuclear cells (PBMCs), taken at baseline. Every receptor here comes from a human donor with classical Hodgkin lymphoma.

The rearrangement joins TRBV18 to TRBJ2-3; D might be TRBD1 (6 bases). The V end lost 3 bases, the J end lost 3 bases, and 7 bases lay between the germline ends. CDR1 and CDR2 from the germline V gene are KGHSH and LQKENI. The CDR3 runs to 13 residues. CDR3 DNA: TGTGCCAGCTCACCTGGACAGACAGATACGCAGTATTTT. Translated: CASSPGQTDTQYF.

The CDR3 region is CASSRTSGSYEQYF. The CDR3 nucleotides read TGTGCCAGTAGCCGGACTAGCGGGAGCTACGAGCAGTACTTC. This chain links TRBV19 with TRBJ2-7; 13 bases align to TRBD2. With 6 bases clipped from V and 3 bases from J, the junction kept 2 bases outside the gene matches. The CDR3 covers 14 residues. In germline, CDR1 is LNHDA, CDR2 SQIVND (reference sequence).

This clone was recorded once. J is TRBJ2-1 and V is TRBV7-2, with 9 bases aligning to TRBD2. CDR1 is SGHTA, CDR2 FQGNSA, per germline. V was clipped by 3 bases and J by 0 bases; unmatched bases: 6. The CDR3 totals 17 residues. This chain's CDR3 is CASSLVHSGGSYNEQFF. CDR3 coding DNA: TGTGCCAGCAGCTTGGTCCATAGCGGGGGCTCCTACAATGAGCAGTTCTTC.

The chain employs TRBV11-1 and TRBJ2-3, with 10 bases identical to TRBD2. The V gene end was trimmed by 5 bases and the J gene end by 4 bases; junction bases not matched to a gene: 9. This CDR3 is 16 amino acids long. Germline lookup yields CDR1 SGHAT and CDR2 FQDESV (reference sequence). In DNA, the CDR3 is TGTGCCAGCAGCCGCGGACTAGCGGAGGCCCCAGATACGCAGTATTTT. Residues: CASSRGLAEAPDTQYF.

This chain uses TRBV2 with TRBJ1-5, with 8 positions matching TRBD1. This CDR3 is 12 amino acids long. V was pared by 9 bases and J by 5 bases, with 3 bases of the junction left unmatched. Germline V gives CDR1 SNHLY, CDR2 FYNNEI. CDR3 sequence (DNA): TGTGCCAGTTCACAGGGGGATCAGCCCCAGCATTTT. This gives the protein CASSQGDQPQHF.

The J gene is TRBJ1-6, the V gene TRBV2; no clear D. V shed 10 bases and J shed 9 bases, with 16 bases lying between them. Germline assignment: CDR1 SNHLY and CDR2 FYNNEI. This CDR3 is built from 13 residues. The CDR3 is CATGPEEISPLHF. The CDR3, as DNA: TGTGCCACCGGGCCCGAAGAAATTTCACCCCTCCACTTT.

This clone was observed once. The rearrangement joins TRBV28 to TRBJ2-2; D is ambiguous. Germline CDR1 and CDR2: MDHEN and SYDVKM. This CDR3 has 14 amino acids. The V end lost 5 bases, the J end lost 1 base, and 8 bases lay between the germline ends. The CDR3: CASSNTLNTGELFF. In DNA form, the CDR3 reads TGTGCCAGCAGTAATACATTGAACACCGGGGAGCTGTTTTTT.

The chain links TRBV15 to TRBJ2-5, with 10 bases lining up with TRBD1. The V segment lost 5 bases and the J segment 3 bases; nucleotides outside the gene matches: 9. This CDR3 contains 16 residues. Per germline, CDR1 LNHNV and CDR2 YYDKDF (reference sequence). CDR3 loop: CATSGWGGTGEETQYF. CDR3 bases: TGTGCCACCAGCGGATGGGGAGGGACAGGGGAAGAGACCCAGTACTTC.

The J gene is TRBJ1-5, the V gene TRBV19; TRBD1 matches 7 bases. This CDR3 is built from 16 residues. After removal of 7 bases from V and 0 bases from J, the junction contained 9 bases not matched to a gene. The germline gives CDR1 LNHDA, CDR2 SQIVND (reference sequence). This chain's CDR3 is CASTRDRVYSNQPQHF. The CDR3 DNA is TGTGCCAGTACCCGGGACAGAGTTTATAGCAATCAGCCCCAGCATTTT.

The V and J genes are TRBV28 and TRBJ1-5; 7 bases are a match to TRBD1. Germline V lookup: CDR1 MDHEN, CDR2 SYDVKM. Germline trimming cut 3 bases from V and 9 bases from J; bases unmatched to any gene: 8. The CDR3 is made up of 14 amino acids. CDR3 in amino acids: CASSFQGGRRPQHF. For the CDR3, the DNA is TGTGCCAGCAGTTTTCAGGGGGGCCGGAGGCCCCAGCATTTT.

The CDR3 is CASSVGTVSYNEQFF. In DNA form, the CDR3 reads TGTGCCAGCAGCGTCGGGACAGTGTCCTACAATGAGCAGTTCTTC. J is TRBJ2-1 and V is TRBV9; 7 bases agree with TRBD1. The length of the CDR3 is 15 residues. Germline CDR1 SGDLS, CDR2 YYNGEE. V lost 2 bases, J lost 1 base, and 3 bases stayed unmatched.

The V gene is TRBV18, the J gene TRBJ1-1; a possible D gene is TRBD1 (5 bases). V was pared by 4 bases and J by 2 bases, with 8 bases between. Germline-derived CDR1 and CDR2 are KGHSH and LQKENI. This CDR3 region has 13 residues. CDR3 coding DNA: TGTGCCAGCTCACTGACAGTAAACACTGAAGCTTTCTTT. Translating gives CASSLTVNTEAFF.

This clone came up a few times. This rearrangement joins TRBV6-1 to TRBJ2-3, with D possibly being TRBD2 (6 bases). Germline-derived CDR1 and CDR2 are MNHNS and SASEGT. V lost 3 bases and J lost 9, with 19 bases in between. The CDR3 runs 15 residues. The CDR3 bases are TGTGCCAGCAGTGAGGACTGGGGGGTCACGGGGACGCAGTATTTT. Its translation: CASSEDWGVTGTQYF.

This clone was seen only once. The chain recombines TRBV6-6 with TRBJ2-1, with 10 bases identical to TRBD2. Germline V gene data show CDR1 as MNHNY and CDR2 as SVGAGI (reference sequence). J lost 4 bases, V lost 6 bases, and 3 bases had no gene match. The CDR3 runs 14 residues. The CDR3 region has the DNA TGTGCCAGCAGCATACTAGCGGGGTACAATGAGCAGTTCTTC. Its translation is CASSILAGYNEQFF.

V gene TRBV10-3 combines with J gene TRBJ1-6, with a possible D match to TRBD1 (5 bases). The CDR3 loop spans 14 amino acids. Trimming cost V 4 bases and J 6 bases, with 10 bases left between them. The germline gives CDR1 ENHRY, CDR2 SYGVKD. The CDR3 sequence is CAISGGGGNSPLHF. DNA for the CDR3: TGTGCCATCAGTGGGGGCGGGGGTAATTCACCCCTCCACTTT.